This TCR beta chain derives from a study of T cell responses to AZD1222 COVID-19 vaccine. General study findings and limits: At baseline, seropositivity was found in only a handful of AZD1222 recipients. Mostly white British, mostly female donors; authors suggested clonal diversity may be underestimated. Spike as a whole was targeted by vaccine-associated CD4 TCRs, dominant at 160-218 and 743-854.

The CDR3 runs to 14 residues. Germline lookup yields CDR1 PRHDT and CDR2 FYEKMQ (reference sequence). V lost 4 bases to trimming and J lost 7 bases; unmatched junction nucleotides: 4. Pooling of second doses given at about 4 or about 12 weeks was done. Concerning this clone: Its cognate antigen is unknown.

Sequencing was performed with immunoSEQ multiplex PCR; in TCRdb, only in-frame clones are kept and a portion is missing. The profile shows some 150,000 clones, roughly 87% of them singletons. The V gene is TRBV13, the J gene TRBJ1-6, with 7 bases that match TRBD1. Source: peripheral blood, taken 28 days after the second AZD1222 dose. This sequence was found in an adult who received the AZD1222 COVID-19 vaccine. CDR3 sequence: CASSSGTANSPLHF. The CDR3 nucleotides read TGTGCCAGCAGCTCGGGGACAGCGAATTCACCCCTCCACTTT.